The rows below give T cell receptor beta chains drawn from one sample of a study of beta chain features in type 1 diabetes. The assay was immunoSEQ multiplex PCR, and TCRdb's table has in-frame clones only and misses some. Among 300,000 to 350,000 clones listed, roughly a fifth were seen once. The sequenced sample consisted of naive CD4+ T cells from blood. The receptor source for this set is a woman aged 18-29 years in good health. The CDR3 runs from the conserved cysteine through the conserved F or W. The D gene is left open where the match is weak. Clone sizes are given selectively: once, few, many, or a class where the clone is expanded.

j_call: TRBJ1-2
d_call: -
clone_size: few
v_call: TRBV25-1
cdr3_nt: TGTGCCAGCAGTGTGGGGCCCTATGGCTACACCTTC
cdr3_aa: CASSVGPYGYTF

j_call: TRBJ2-2
d_call: -
clone_size: -
v_call: TRBV14
cdr3_nt: TGTGCCAGCAGCCTCTGGGCTGCCGGGGAGCTGTTTTTT
cdr3_aa: CASSLWAAGELFF

j_call: TRBJ2-7
d_call: TRBD2
clone_size: -
v_call: TRBV4-1
cdr3_nt: TGCGCCAGCAGCCAACCGACTAGCGGGAGAAGAGGCGAGCAGTACTTC
cdr3_aa: CASSQPTSGRRGEQYF

j_call: TRBJ2-4
d_call: TRBD1
clone_size: few
v_call: TRBV2
cdr3_nt: TGTGCCAGCAGTGAAGTTGGACAGGCGGACCCCTCCTTC
cdr3_aa: CASSEVGQADPSF

j_call: TRBJ2-5
d_call: -
clone_size: once
v_call: TRBV30
cdr3_nt: TGTGCCTGGAGTGGAGGAGGAGAGACCCAGTACTTC
cdr3_aa: CAWSGGGETQYF

j_call: TRBJ2-7
d_call: TRBD2
clone_size: few
v_call: TRBV5-6
cdr3_nt: TGTGCCAGCAGCCCGGGGGGGACGATAAGCTACGAGCAGTACTTC
cdr3_aa: CASSPGGTISYEQYF

j_call: TRBJ2-7
d_call: TRBD1
clone_size: few
v_call: TRBV18
cdr3_nt: TGTGCCAGCTCACCAGGGACAGGGGGTAAATACGAGCAGTACTTC
cdr3_aa: CASSPGTGGKYEQYF

j_call: TRBJ2-3
d_call: TRBD2
clone_size: -
v_call: TRBV5-4
cdr3_nt: TGTGCCAGCAGCTTGACTAGCGGGGACACAGATACGCAGTATTTT
cdr3_aa: CASSLTSGDTDTQYF

j_call: TRBJ1-1
d_call: -
clone_size: few
v_call: TRBV11-2
cdr3_nt: TGTGCCAGCAGCTTACTTACAGGGCCGCGGAACACTGAAGCTTTCTTT
cdr3_aa: CASSLLTGPRNTEAFF

j_call: TRBJ2-2
d_call: -
clone_size: few
v_call: TRBV30
cdr3_nt: TGTGCCTGGAGCGGAGACGGGGAGCTGTTTTTT
cdr3_aa: CAWSGDGELFF

j_call: TRBJ2-1
d_call: TRBD1
clone_size: -
v_call: TRBV7-3
cdr3_nt: TGTGCCAGCAGCGCAGACAGGGGGCCCTACAATGAGCAGTTCTTC
cdr3_aa: CASSADRGPYNEQFF

j_call: TRBJ2-5
d_call: TRBD2
clone_size: -
v_call: TRBV7-9
cdr3_nt: TGTGCCAGCAGCTTTGAGCGGGGATCGATGGGAGAGACCCAGTACTTC
cdr3_aa: CASSFERGSMGETQYF

j_call: TRBJ2-5
d_call: TRBD2
clone_size: -
v_call: TRBV5-4
cdr3_nt: TGTGCCAGCAGCTTGGGCCGGGGACTAGCGGGAGAGGGAGAGACCCAGTACTTC
cdr3_aa: CASSLGRGLAGEGETQYF

j_call: TRBJ2-6
d_call: -
clone_size: -
v_call: TRBV4-1
cdr3_nt: TGCGCCAGCAGCCCCCCCGGGAAGGCCAACGTCCTGACTTTC
cdr3_aa: CASSPPGKANVLTF

j_call: TRBJ2-5
d_call: -
clone_size: few
v_call: TRBV7-2
cdr3_nt: TGTGCCAGCAGCTTAGGGGAGCGAGAGACCCAGTACTTC
cdr3_aa: CASSLGERETQYF

j_call: TRBJ1-1
d_call: -
clone_size: -
v_call: TRBV29-1
cdr3_nt: TGCAGCGCGAGGACGGGGGGGAACACTGAAGCTTTCTTT
cdr3_aa: CSARTGGNTEAFF

j_call: TRBJ1-2
d_call: TRBD1
clone_size: -
v_call: TRBV9
cdr3_nt: TGTGCCAGCAGCGACGGACAGGGGGATGGCTACACCTTC
cdr3_aa: CASSDGQGDGYTF

j_call: TRBJ1-5
d_call: -
clone_size: -
v_call: TRBV18
cdr3_nt: TGTGCCAGCTCACCACAGCACAATCAGCCCCAGCATTTT
cdr3_aa: CASSPQHNQPQHF

j_call: TRBJ2-7
d_call: -
clone_size: few
v_call: TRBV30
cdr3_nt: TGTGCCTGGAGTCACGGCTACGAGCAGTACTTC
cdr3_aa: CAWSHGYEQYF

j_call: TRBJ2-5
d_call: -
clone_size: few
v_call: TRBV13
cdr3_nt: TGTGCCAGCAGGCAATCACAGGGTGGGAGTTTACAAGAGACCCAGTACTTC
cdr3_aa: CASRQSQGGSLQETQYF

j_call: TRBJ1-2
d_call: -
clone_size: -
v_call: TRBV6-6
cdr3_nt: TGTGCCAGCAGTTACTCAAGAGGATACTATGGCTACACCTTC
cdr3_aa: CASSYSRGYYGYTF

j_call: TRBJ1-5
d_call: -
clone_size: -
v_call: TRBV18
cdr3_nt: TGTGCCAGCTCCCCCCTCGGGGGGAGCAATCAGCCCCAGCATTTT
cdr3_aa: CASSPLGGSNQPQHF

j_call: TRBJ2-2
d_call: -
clone_size: -
v_call: TRBV7-9
cdr3_nt: TGTGCCCTCCTATTGACAGAAGAAACCGGGGAGCTGTTTTTT
cdr3_aa: CALLLTEETGELFF

j_call: TRBJ2-7
d_call: -
clone_size: -
v_call: TRBV5-1
cdr3_nt: TGCGCCAGCAGCTTGGGAGCAGGGGCCAACGAGCAGTACTTC
cdr3_aa: CASSLGAGANEQYF

j_call: TRBJ2-3
d_call: -
clone_size: few
v_call: TRBV11-2
cdr3_nt: TGTGCCAGCAGCTTAGCCCTAGCTAAAGATACGCAGTATTTT
cdr3_aa: CASSLALAKDTQYF

j_call: TRBJ1-2
d_call: -
clone_size: once
v_call: TRBV25-1
cdr3_nt: TGTGCCAGCAGCCAACGGGACTCGTATGGCTACACCTTC
cdr3_aa: CASSQRDSYGYTF

j_call: TRBJ2-1
d_call: TRBD2
clone_size: -
v_call: TRBV5-1
cdr3_nt: TGCGCCAGCAGCTGGGGGGTACTAGCGGGAGGGAACCGTTTAGACTACAATGAGCAGTTCTTC
cdr3_aa: CASSWGVLAGGNRLDYNEQFF

j_call: TRBJ2-1
d_call: -
clone_size: -
v_call: TRBV2
cdr3_nt: TGTGCCTCCATTGGGGGGAGCTCCTACAATGAGCAGTTCTTC
cdr3_aa: CASIGGSSYNEQFF

j_call: TRBJ2-5
d_call: TRBD1
clone_size: -
v_call: TRBV18
cdr3_nt: TGTGCCAGCTCACCAGGCAGGGGGCAAGAGACCCAGTACTTC
cdr3_aa: CASSPGRGQETQYF

j_call: TRBJ1-2
d_call: -
clone_size: -
v_call: TRBV19
cdr3_nt: TGTGCCAGTAGTGCTGGGAGTCGAGGCTACACCTTC
cdr3_aa: CASSAGSRGYTF

j_call: TRBJ1-1
d_call: -
clone_size: few
v_call: TRBV30
cdr3_nt: TGTGCCTGGTCGGAGACAGCAATGAACACTGAAGCTTTCTTT
cdr3_aa: CAWSETAMNTEAFF